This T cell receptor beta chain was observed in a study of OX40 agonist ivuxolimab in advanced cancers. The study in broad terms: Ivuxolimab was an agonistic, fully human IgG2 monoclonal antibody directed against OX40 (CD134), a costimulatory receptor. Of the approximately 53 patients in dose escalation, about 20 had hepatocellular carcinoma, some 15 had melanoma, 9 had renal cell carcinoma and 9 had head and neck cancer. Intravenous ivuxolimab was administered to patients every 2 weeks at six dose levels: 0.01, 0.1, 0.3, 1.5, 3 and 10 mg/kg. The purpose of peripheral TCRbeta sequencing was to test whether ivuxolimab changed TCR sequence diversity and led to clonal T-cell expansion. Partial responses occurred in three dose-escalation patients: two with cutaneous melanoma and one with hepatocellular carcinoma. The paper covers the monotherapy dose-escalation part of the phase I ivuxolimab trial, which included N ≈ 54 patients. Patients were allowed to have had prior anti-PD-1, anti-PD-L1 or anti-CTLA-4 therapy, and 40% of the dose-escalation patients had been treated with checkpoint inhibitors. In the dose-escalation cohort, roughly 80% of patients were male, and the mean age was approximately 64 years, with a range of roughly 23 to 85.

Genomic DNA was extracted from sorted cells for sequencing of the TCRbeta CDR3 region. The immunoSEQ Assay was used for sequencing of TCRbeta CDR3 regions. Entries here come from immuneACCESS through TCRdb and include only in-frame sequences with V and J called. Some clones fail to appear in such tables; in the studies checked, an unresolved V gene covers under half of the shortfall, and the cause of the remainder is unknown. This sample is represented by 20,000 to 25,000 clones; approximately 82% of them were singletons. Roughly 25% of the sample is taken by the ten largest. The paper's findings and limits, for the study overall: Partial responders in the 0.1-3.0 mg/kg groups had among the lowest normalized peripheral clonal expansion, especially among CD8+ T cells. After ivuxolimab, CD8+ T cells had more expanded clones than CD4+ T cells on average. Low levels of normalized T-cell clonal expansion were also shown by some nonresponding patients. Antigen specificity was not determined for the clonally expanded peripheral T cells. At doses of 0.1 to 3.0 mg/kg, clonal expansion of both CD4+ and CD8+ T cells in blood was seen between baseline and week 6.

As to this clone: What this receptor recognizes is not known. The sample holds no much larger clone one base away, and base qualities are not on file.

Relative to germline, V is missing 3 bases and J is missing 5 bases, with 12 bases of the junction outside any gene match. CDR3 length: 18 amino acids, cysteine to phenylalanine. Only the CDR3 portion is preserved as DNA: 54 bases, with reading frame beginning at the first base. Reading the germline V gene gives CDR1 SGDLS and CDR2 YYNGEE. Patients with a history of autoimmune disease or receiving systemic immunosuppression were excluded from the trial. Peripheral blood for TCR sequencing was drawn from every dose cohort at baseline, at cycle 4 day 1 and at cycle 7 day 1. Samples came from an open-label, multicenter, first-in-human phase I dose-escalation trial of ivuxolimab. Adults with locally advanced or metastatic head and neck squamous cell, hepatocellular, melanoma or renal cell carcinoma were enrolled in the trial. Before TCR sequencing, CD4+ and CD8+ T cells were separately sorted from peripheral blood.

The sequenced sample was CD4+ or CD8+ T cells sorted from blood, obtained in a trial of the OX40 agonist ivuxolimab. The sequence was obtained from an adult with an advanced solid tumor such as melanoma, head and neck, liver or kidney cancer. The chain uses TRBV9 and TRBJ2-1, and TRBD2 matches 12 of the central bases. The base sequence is TGTGCCAGCAGCGGACGTTACCTAGCGGGAGGGCCCCACAATGAGCAGTTCTTC. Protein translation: CASSGRYLAGGPHNEQFF.